One and the same sample provided the 28 T cell receptor beta chains below, sequenced in a study of cytomegalovirus exposure and HLA in healthy donors. The PCR ran on 60 Vbeta and 13 Jbeta primers. Measured with immunoSEQ multiplex PCR; TCRdb has only the in-frame clones, and not every one. The data contain 180,000 or so clones, 82% of them singletons. The sample consisted of PBMCs. These receptors were collected from a male donor in good health and CMV-seronegative.

J is TRBJ1-1 and V is TRBV18; D ambiguous. The CDR3 sequence is 14 residues long. Germline CDR1 reads KGHSH; CDR2 reads LQKENI. V was shortened by 2 bases and J by 1 base, with 8 bases between the two germline ends. The CDR3 nucleotides read TGTGCCAGCTCACCATTAGGAGAGAACACTGAAGCTTTCTTT. Translated: CASSPLGENTEAFF. The variable domain in full, completed from reference TRBV18 and TRBJ1-1, reads NAGVMQNPRHLVRRRGQEARLRCSPMKGHSHVYWYRQLPEEGLKFMVYLQKENIIDESGMPKERFSAEFPKEGPSILRIQQVVRGDSAAYFCASSPLGENTEAFFGQGTRLTVV.

The chain couples TRBV19 to TRBJ1-2, with 10 bases lining up with TRBD1. Trimming at V came to 5 bases and at J to 7 bases, leaving 7 bases not matched to a gene. CDR1 is LNHDA and CDR2 is SQIVND in the germline V gene (reference sequence). The CDR3 runs 14 residues. The CDR3 reads CASSSGTGERGYTF. The DNA for the CDR3 is TGTGCCAGTAGTTCGGGGACAGGGGAGCGTGGCTACACCTTC.

The chain couples TRBV5-4 to TRBJ2-5; D might be TRBD1 (5 bases). The last part of the DNA fits TRBJ2-7 better; the J call may be wrong. CDR1 is SGHNT and CDR2 is YYREEE in the germline V gene (reference sequence). The CDR3 runs 13 residues. Here the CDR3 reads CASSAMQGYEQYF. The CDR3 DNA follows: TGTGCCAGCAGCGCCATGCAGGGCTACGAGCAGTACTTC.

There are a few counts of this clone. This same CDR3 is encoded by further DNA sequences in the sample. The chain carries TRBV19 and TRBJ1-4; D possibly corresponds to TRBD1 (5 bases). The CDR3 contains 15 residues. V was trimmed by 4 bases and J by 3 bases, leaving 12 bases between them. Per the germline V gene, CDR1 is LNHDA and CDR2 is SQIVND (reference sequence). The CDR3 DNA reads as TGTGCCAGTAGTAGTCAGGGTACAGCTAATGAAAAACTGTTTTTT. Translated, it gives CASSSQGTANEKLFF.

V and J are TRBV9 and TRBJ2-2, with D possibly being TRBD2 (6 bases). CDR3 size: 17 residues. The germline V gene encodes CDR1 SGDLS and CDR2 YYNGEE. Trimming cost V 0 bases and J 3 bases, with 15 bases left between them. This CDR3 reads CASSVVAGGDHTGELFF. In DNA form, the CDR3 reads TGTGCCAGCAGCGTAGTTGCGGGCGGGGACCACACCGGGGAGCTGTTTTTT.

V is TRBV7-3 and J is TRBJ1-2; 9 bases match TRBD1. Losses at the gene ends were 3 bases for V and 1 base for J; bases not matched to a gene: 6. This CDR3 has 16 residues. The germline gives CDR1 SGHTA, CDR2 FQGTGA. CDR3 residues: CASSFGQGRFNYGYTF. The CDR3 nucleotides read TGTGCCAGCAGCTTTGGACAGGGGAGGTTTAACTATGGCTACACCTTC.

For the CDR3, the DNA is TGTGCCAGCAGTTACACCCTTAGCGCAGATACGCAGTATTTT. Its translation: CASSYTLSADTQYF. This rearrangement joins TRBV6-5 to TRBJ2-3; possible D gene TRBD2, 5 bases. Germline lookup yields CDR1 MNHEY and CDR2 SVGAGI. The CDR3 runs to 14 residues. The V gene lost 2 bases and the J gene lost 4 bases, with 10 bases spanning the gap.

Here the CDR3 DNA reads TGTGCCAGCAGCGTCACCGGGACAGCGAACACTGAAGCTTTCTTT. Its protein is CASSVTGTANTEAFF. The chain is built from TRBV9 and TRBJ1-1; TRBD1 aligns across 7 bases. Looked up from germline, CDR1 is SGDLS and CDR2 is YYNGEE. The CDR3 totals 15 residues. V gave up 2 bases and J gave up 1 base; unmatched junction bases: 5.

The chain joins TRBV7-3 to TRBJ2-6, with unresolved D. CDR3 length: 15 amino acids. The V gene's germline CDR1 is SGHTA and CDR2 FQGTGA. V was shortened by 5 bases and J by 0 bases, with 8 bases between the two germline ends. CDR3 amino acids: CASSPQFSGANVLTF. The DNA for the CDR3 is TGTGCCAGCAGCCCCCAGTTCTCTGGGGCCAACGTCCTGACTTTC.

The chain links TRBV7-9 to TRBJ2-5; perhaps TRBD2 as D (5 bases). The J call may not be correct, given that the DNA end is closer to TRBJ2-7. Germline V lookup: CDR1 SEHNR, CDR2 FQNEAQ (reference sequence). The CDR3 length is 12 residues. The chain's CDR3 is CASSTGSYEQYF. The CDR3 DNA follows: TGTGCCAGCAGCACGGGATCCTACGAGCAGTACTTC.

The rearrangement links TRBV7-8 to TRBJ2-1; TRBD2 is a possible D gene (6 bases). V lost 1 base, J lost 7 bases, and 14 bases lay in between. This CDR3 is 15 amino acids long. Germline V lookup: CDR1 SGHVS, CDR2 FQNEAQ. CDR3 bases: TGTGCCAGCAGCTTAGTAGCCCTAGCGTCGAATGAGCAGTTCTTC. It encodes CASSLVALASNEQFF.

This chain links TRBV5-1 with TRBJ1-1; a possible D gene is TRBD1 (5 bases). Trimming removed 5 bases at V and 5 bases at J, with 7 bases between. In germline, CDR1 is SGHRS, CDR2 YFSETQ. The CDR3 spans 11 residues. The CDR3 coding sequence is TGCGCCAGCAGAGACAGTACTGAAGCTTTCTTT. It translates to CASRDSTEAFF.

The chain joins TRBV28 to TRBJ2-7, with 8 bases identical to TRBD2. The CDR3 length is 15 residues. From germline, CDR1 is MDHEN and CDR2 SYDVKM. J gave up 3 bases and V 4 bases, and 8 bases lay outside the gene matches. CDR3 region: CASSSIGGARYEQYF. The CDR3 coding sequence is TGTGCCAGCAGTTCTATCGGGGGGGCCCGCTACGAGCAGTACTTC. The full variable domain, its missing parts supplied by reference TRBV28 and TRBJ2-7, is DVKVTQSSRYLVKRTGEKVFLECVQDMDHENMFWYRQDPGLGLRLIYFSYDVKMKEKGDIPEGYSVSREKKERFSLILESASTNQTSMYLCASSSIGGARYEQYFGPGTRLTVT.

The CDR3 DNA sequence: TGTGCCTGGAGTAGCGCCCCCTATCGGCCCCAGCATTTT. It is translated as CAWSSAPYRPQHF. The chain is built from TRBV30 and TRBJ1-5; the D is unclear. CDR3 length equals 13 residues. Germline lookup yields CDR1 GTSNPN and CDR2 SVGIG (reference sequence). The ends were cut back, 2 bases at V and 9 bases at J, with 14 bases in the middle.

The chain has TRBV7-3 and TRBJ2-2, with 15 bases matching TRBD2. V shed 1 base, J shed 5 bases, and the junction held 20 bases outside the gene matches. CDR3 size: 23 residues. Germline-derived CDR1 and CDR2 are SGHTA and FQGTGA. The CDR3 nucleotides are TGTGCCAGCAGCTTAATCCCAACTCCCCCCGGGACTAGCGGGAGGAGGGGGACCGGGGAGCTGTTTTTT. As protein: CASSLIPTPPGTSGRRGTGELFF.

V gene TRBV28 combines with J gene TRBJ1-2, with D hard to call. CDR3 length equals 17 residues. The V gene's germline CDR1 is MDHEN and CDR2 SYDVKM. The germline V and J ends were trimmed by 2 bases and 9 bases, with 25 bases remaining between them. CDR3 sequence (DNA): TGTGCCAGCAGTTTACACGCGGACCCTCTCCGGTCGGGAAGCTACACCTTC. It translates to CASSLHADPLRSGSYTF.

The rearrangement uses TRBV15 and TRBJ1-1, with 7 bases aligning to TRBD1. J lost 7 bases, V lost 0 bases, and 11 bases had no gene match. The CDR3 has 16 amino acids. Germline V CDR1 and CDR2: LNHNV, YYDKDF (reference sequence). The CDR3 loop is CATSRDLATQGGEAFF. The CDR3 coding sequence is TGTGCCACCAGCAGAGATTTGGCAACTCAGGGGGGTGAAGCTTTCTTT. Together with reference TRBV15 and TRBJ1-1, the CDR3 gives the full variable domain: DAMVIQNPRYQVTQFGKPVTLSCSQTLNHNVMYWYQQKSSQAPKLLFHYYDKDFNNEADTPDNFQSRRPNTSFCFLDIRSPGLGDTAMYLCATSRDLATQGGEAFFGQGTRLTVV.

The sample holds a few counts of this clone. The chain uses TRBV19 and TRBJ1-3; 8 bases are a match to TRBD1. CDR3 length: 15 amino acids. Trimming at V came to 7 bases and at J to 0 bases, leaving 5 bases not matched to a gene. Germline V lookup: CDR1 LNHDA, CDR2 SQIVND (reference sequence). Written as DNA, the CDR3 is TGTGCCAGTAAGAAGGACAGGGCCTCTGGAAACACCATATATTTT. Its protein is CASKKDRASGNTIYF.

The J gene is TRBJ2-2, the V gene TRBV5-1; D unresolved. CDR1 and CDR2 from the germline V gene are SGHRS and YFSETQ. This CDR3 region has 12 residues. With 1 base removed from V and 5 bases from J, the gap between germline ends came to 3 bases. For the CDR3, the DNA is TGCGCCAGCAGCTTGATAACCGGGGAGCTGTTTTTT. This codes for CASSLITGELFF.

The CDR3 region is CASKTVAGYTF. The CDR3 DNA reads TGTGCCAGCAAGACAGTCGCTGGCTACACCTTC. The genes are TRBV27 and TRBJ1-2, with D possibly TRBD1 on 5 matching bases. Germline V gene data show CDR1 as MNHEY and CDR2 as SMNVEV (reference sequence). The CDR3 covers 11 residues. The ends were cut back, 7 bases at V and 7 bases at J, with 10 bases in the middle.

The chain uses TRBV10-3 and TRBJ2-3, with TRBD2 matching over 8 bases. Germline V gene sequence: CDR1 ENHRY, CDR2 SYGVKD. V trimming: 4 bases; J trimming: 4 bases; junction bases outside the gene matches: 4. The length of the CDR3 is 14 residues. The CDR3 loop is CAISAGTRADTQYF. The DNA of the CDR3 is TGTGCCATCAGTGCCGGGACTAGGGCAGATACGCAGTATTTT.

The chain joins TRBV6-5 to TRBJ2-1, with D perhaps matching TRBD2 (5 bases). The CDR3 spans 13 residues. CDR1 and CDR2 (germline): MNHEY, SVGAGI. V lost 0 bases, J lost 9 bases, and 9 bases lay in between. The CDR3 region has the DNA TGTGCCAGCAGTTACTCGGACGGGGTTGAGCAGTTCTTC. Its translation: CASSYSDGVEQFF.

The gene calls are TRBV23-1 and TRBJ2-1; D perhaps matches TRBD2 (6 bases). TRBV23-1 is identified as an open reading frame with a role that is uncertain. The CDR3 has 14 residues. V lost 6 bases and J 4 bases, leaving 13 bases between the germline ends. Here the CDR3 reads CASRRDGVYNEQFF. CDR3 nucleotides: TGCGCCAGCAGGCGGGACGGAGTATACAATGAGCAGTTCTTC.

This clone was seen only a few times. The V call is TRBV6-4, the J call TRBJ2-3, with D possibly being TRBD1 (6 bases). V was pared by 4 bases and J by 1 base, with 9 bases between. The CDR3 sequence is 14 residues long. CDR1 and CDR2 from the germline V gene are MRHNA and SNTAGT. CDR3: CASSARQGTDTQYF. The DNA for the CDR3 is TGTGCCAGCAGTGCCCGACAGGGCACAGATACGCAGTATTTT.

The table lists this clone with a count of one. The chain links TRBV21-1 to TRBJ2-2; TRBD1 is taken as the D call from the table, unchecked against the DNA. TRBV21-1 is termed a pseudogene. There are 15 residues in the CDR3. CDR3 residues: CASSTRDRVTGELFF. DNA of the CDR3: TGTGCCAGCAGCACCCGGGACAGGGTTACCGGGGAGCTGTTTTTT.

This chain uses TRBV6-5 with TRBJ1-1; D unclear. CDR3 length equals 14 residues. Germline CDR1 MNHEY, CDR2 SVGAGI. Trimming cost V 6 bases and J 0 bases, with 11 bases left between them. CDR3 loop: CASRNGVMNTEAFF. Written as DNA, the CDR3 is TGTGCCAGCAGAAACGGGGTCATGAACACTGAAGCTTTCTTT.

This clone was found once. The sample holds other DNA sequences that translate to the same CDR3. This sequence joins TRBV4-3 and TRBJ2-7, with 7 bases aligning to TRBD2. The length of the CDR3 is 17 residues. V lost 0 bases to trimming and J lost 4 bases; unmatched junction nucleotides: 12. CDR1 is LGHNA, CDR2 YSLEER, per germline. The CDR3 loop reads CASSQEILREGGYEQYF. As DNA, the CDR3 is TGCGCCAGCAGCCAAGAGATATTGAGGGAGGGCGGGTACGAGCAGTACTTC.

This clone was recorded only once. The V and J genes are TRBV15 and TRBJ2-7; D is unresolved. The CDR3 runs 11 residues. The V end was cut by 3 bases, the J end by 3 bases, with 3 bases between. From germline, CDR1 is LNHNV and CDR2 YYDKDF (reference sequence). Here the CDR3 reads CATSSVYEQYF. DNA for the CDR3: TGTGCCACCAGCAGCGTCTACGAGCAGTACTTC.